What follows are 8 T cell receptor beta chains derived from one specimen sequenced in a study of CD8+ T cells in alopecia areata. RNA was extracted and reverse transcribed into cDNA as the sequencing template. The table came from immunoSEQ multiplex PCR; TCRdb's copy has only in-frame clones and leaves some out. The sample has hundreds of thousands of clones; about 62% are singletons. As for treatment: oral pan-JAK inhibitor, 5-10 mg twice daily. This material consisted of CD4+ T cells sorted from blood, taken at week 24, from a patient treated with tofacitinib. The receptors shown here come from a human donor with alopecia areata.

This clone was seen only a few times. The rearrangement joins TRBV29-1 to TRBJ1-1; 7 nucleotides line up with TRBD1. V dropped 5 bases and J dropped 7; count of bases not matched to a gene: 4. Germline-derived CDR1 and CDR2 are SQVTM and ANQGSEA. CDR3 length equals 11 residues. This chain's CDR3 is CSVNRGGEAFF. The CDR3 bases are TGCAGCGTTAACAGGGGAGGTGAAGCTTTCTTT.

This clone was seen more than once but under ten times. The chain uses TRBV29-1 and TRBJ1-4; a possible D gene is TRBD1 (5 bases). CDR3 size: 13 residues. Germline lookup yields CDR1 SQVTM and CDR2 ANQGSEA. Trimming removed 6 bases at V and 2 bases at J, with 10 bases between. CDR3 in amino acids: CSVPGRTNEKLFF. For the CDR3, the DNA is TGCAGCGTCCCGGGGCGGACTAATGAAAAACTGTTTTTT.

V is TRBV28 and J is TRBJ2-6; TRBD1 matches 10 bases. The junction had 10 bases not matched to a gene; V was cut back by 4 bases and J by 1 base. The CDR3 is 19 residues long. In germline, CDR1 is MDHEN, CDR2 SYDVKM. The chain's CDR3 is CASSSLRDRGDSGANVLTF. The CDR3 bases are TGTGCCAGCAGTTCCTTACGGGACAGGGGTGATTCTGGGGCCAACGTCCTGACTTTC.

This sequence joins TRBV15 and TRBJ1-2; D is uncertain. CDR3 length equals 16 residues. Per germline, CDR1 LNHNV and CDR2 YYDKDF (reference sequence). Deletions cut 3 bases from V and 4 bases from J, with 18 bases between. CDR3 region: CATSSQLKAFGYGYTF. The DNA for the CDR3 is TGTGCCACCAGCAGCCAACTAAAGGCCTTTGGCTATGGCTACACCTTC.

The chain couples TRBV29-1 to TRBJ1-1; 10 bases map to TRBD1. Germline assignment: CDR1 SQVTM and CDR2 ANQGSEA. J lost 7 bases, V lost 4 bases, and 9 bases had no gene match. The CDR3 runs 14 residues. CDR3 nucleotides: TGCAGCGTTGGTGGGCGACAGGGGGCTCTTGAAGCTTTCTTT. Translated, it gives CSVGGRQGALEAFF.

This clone was counted a few times. The rearrangement joins TRBV20-1 to TRBJ2-1; D unresolved. From germline, CDR1 is DFQATT and CDR2 SNEGSKA (reference sequence). The V gene lost 5 bases and the J gene lost 6 bases, with 5 bases spanning the gap. This CDR3 has 10 residues. CDR3 nucleotides: TGCAGTGCTGCCCTCAATGAGCAGTTCTTC. This encodes CSAALNEQFF.

The chain has TRBV29-1 and TRBJ1-2; 8 bases are shared with TRBD1. The CDR3 totals 13 residues. The ends lost 6 bases at V and 7 bases at J; junction bases unmatched: 10. Germline CDR1 SQVTM, CDR2 ANQGSEA. The CDR3, as DNA: TGCAGCGTGAGACCGACAGGGGCCGGTGGCTACACCTTC. This translates into CSVRPTGAGGYTF.

V is TRBV2 and J is TRBJ1-1; 7 nucleotides line up with TRBD1. Trimming cost V 2 bases and J 3 bases; bases outside gene matches: 3. Germline loops: CDR1 SNHLY, CDR2 FYNNEI. The length of the CDR3 is 14 residues. The CDR3: CASSERTGHTEAFF. The CDR3 DNA is TGTGCCAGCAGTGAACGGACAGGACACACTGAAGCTTTCTTT.